This is a list of T cell receptor beta chains from one sample in a study of T cell clonotyping in hematopoietic cell transplantation. Only in-frame clones appear in the TCRdb table, and some are missing; sequencing was by immunoSEQ multiplex PCR. The table has 7,000 to 9,000 clones, about 94% seen once. The sample was peripheral blood mononuclear cells, taken 30 days after allogeneic stem cell transplant. These TCRs come from a male patient aged 55 to 70 who had an allogeneic stem cell transplant from an unrelated donor, so T cells may come from the graft donor. Some clones in this sample may be carry-over from other donors' samples. CDR3s include the opening cysteine and the closing phenylalanine or tryptophan. A D gene is named only where the DNA matches it firmly. Size tells how often a clone was seen (once, few, many) or the class of an expanded clone, and some rows leave it out.

>NA|TRBV20-1|few|11|TRBJ2-1
TGCAGTGCTAGAGGGGTGACCGAGCAGTTCTTC
CSARGVTEQFF
>NA|TRBV30|once|15|TRBJ1-5
TGTGCCTGGAGTACGAGGGGAACTAGCAATCAGCCCCAGCATTTT
CAWSTRGTSNQPQHF
>TRBD1|TRBV28|NA|13|TRBJ1-1
TGTGCCAGCAGCTCACCCCCTCAGGGGGCAGCTTTCTTT
CASSSPPQGAAFF
>NA|TRBV19|NA|15|TRBJ1-2
TGTGCCAGTAGTCCCTCGAGGGGGAGACGGTTCGGCTACACCTTC
CASSPSRGRRFGYTF
>NA|TRBV5-1|NA|14|TRBJ2-5
TGCGCCAGCAGGGAGACACCCTCGTCCGGGACCCAGTACTTC
CASRETPSSGTQYF
>NA|TRBV5-6|NA|15|TRBJ1-5
TGTGCCAGCAGCTTGGGGTCCGTAAGCAATCAGCCCCAGCATTTT
CASSLGSVSNQPQHF
>TRBD1|TRBV28|NA|16|TRBJ1-2
TGTGCCAGCAGACCACCCATGGGACAGGGGGCCGGGGGCTACACCTTC
CASRPPMGQGAGGYTF
>TRBD2|TRBV13|NA|18|TRBJ2-2
TGTGCCAGCAGCGCCTTTAGCGGGAGGGCCCTCGGCACCGGGGAGCTGTTTTTT
CASSAFSGRALGTGELFF
>NA|TRBV7-2|NA|14|TRBJ2-7
TGTGCCAGCAGCTTAGACAGGTACTCGTACGAGCAGTACTTC
CASSLDRYSYEQYF
>NA|TRBV28|NA|16|TRBJ1-1
TGTGCCAGCAGTCCTAGGGGGGGATCCATGAACACTGAAGCTTTCTTT
CASSPRGGSMNTEAFF
>NA|TRBV11-3|NA|16|TRBJ2-2
TGTGCCAGCAGCTTGATTGGGGGGCCGGGCACCGGGGAGCTGTTTTTT
CASSLIGGPGTGELFF
>NA|TRBV7-9|NA|13|TRBJ1-1
TGTGCCAGCAGCTTAGGCGGGCAGGGGAGGACTTTCTTT
CASSLGGQGRTFF
>TRBD2|TRBV27|NA|19|TRBJ2-1
TGTGCCAGCACCCACCCGGGACTAGCGGCCAGAAGCTCCTACAATGAGCAGTTCTTC
CASTHPGLAARSSYNEQFF
>NA|TRBV13|NA|16|TRBJ1-1
TGTGCCAGCAGCTTCCCTTCACAGGGACTGGGGACTGAAGCTTTCTTT
CASSFPSQGLGTEAFF
>NA|TRBV10-1|NA|13|TRBJ2-7
TGCGCCAGCAGGGGGGAGAACCCCTACGAGCAGTACTTC
CASRGENPYEQYF
>TRBD1|TRBV9|NA|14|TRBJ1-2
TGTGCCAGCAGCGGGGACAGGGGTAACTATGGCTACACCTTC
CASSGDRGNYGYTF
>NA|TRBV30|NA|17|TRBJ1-4
TGTGCCTGGAGGACTTGGGGTGGGCCTGCAACTAATGAAAAACTGTTTTTT
CAWRTWGGPATNEKLFF
>NA|TRBV7-9|NA|12|TRBJ2-5
TGTGCCAGCAGCTTAGACGGCGAGACCCAGTACTTC
CASSLDGETQYF
>NA|TRBV27|NA|13|TRBJ1-4
TGTGCCAGCAGTTTCCGACGAGGAGAAAAACTGTTTTTT
CASSFRRGEKLFF
>NA|TRBV28|few|15|TRBJ1-4
TGTGCCAGCAGCCCCACGACGGCACTTCAAGAAAAACTGTTTTTT
CASSPTTALQEKLFF